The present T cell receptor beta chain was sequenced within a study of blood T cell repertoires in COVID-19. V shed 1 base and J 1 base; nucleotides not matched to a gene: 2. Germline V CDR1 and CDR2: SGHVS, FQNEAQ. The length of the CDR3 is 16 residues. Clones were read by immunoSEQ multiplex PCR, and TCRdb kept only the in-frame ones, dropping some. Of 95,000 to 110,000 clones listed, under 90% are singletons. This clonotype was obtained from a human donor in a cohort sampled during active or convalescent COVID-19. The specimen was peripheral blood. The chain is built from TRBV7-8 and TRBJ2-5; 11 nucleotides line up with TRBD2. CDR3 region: CASSLGGLAGQETQYF. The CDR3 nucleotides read TGTGCCAGCAGCTTAGGTGGACTAGCGGGCCAAGAGACCCAGTACTTC.